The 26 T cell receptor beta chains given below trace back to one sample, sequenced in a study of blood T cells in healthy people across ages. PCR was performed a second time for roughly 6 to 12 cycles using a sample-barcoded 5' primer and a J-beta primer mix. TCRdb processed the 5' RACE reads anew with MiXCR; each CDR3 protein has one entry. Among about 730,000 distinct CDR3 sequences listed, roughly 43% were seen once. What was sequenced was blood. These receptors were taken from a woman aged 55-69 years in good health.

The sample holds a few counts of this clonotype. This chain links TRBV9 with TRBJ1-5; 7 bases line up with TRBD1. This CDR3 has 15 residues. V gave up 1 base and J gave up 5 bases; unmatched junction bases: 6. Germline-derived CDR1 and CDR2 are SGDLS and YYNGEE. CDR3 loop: CASSVTGDDDQPQHF. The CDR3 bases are TGTGCCAGCAGCGTAACAGGGGATGACGATCAGCCCCAGCATTTT.

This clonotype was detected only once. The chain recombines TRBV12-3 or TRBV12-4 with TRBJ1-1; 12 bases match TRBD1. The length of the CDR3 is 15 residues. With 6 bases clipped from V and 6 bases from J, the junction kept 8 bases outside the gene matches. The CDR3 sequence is CASSDRDRGPSEAFF. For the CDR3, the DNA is TGTGCCAGCAGCGATAGGGACAGGGGGCCGTCTGAAGCTTTCTTT.

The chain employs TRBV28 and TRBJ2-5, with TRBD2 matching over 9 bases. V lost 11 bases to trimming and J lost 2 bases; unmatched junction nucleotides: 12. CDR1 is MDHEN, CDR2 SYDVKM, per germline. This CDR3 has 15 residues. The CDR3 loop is CAVRGGAGAQETQYF. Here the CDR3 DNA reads TGTGCCGTGCGCGGGGGGGCAGGGGCACAAGAGACCCAGTACTTC.

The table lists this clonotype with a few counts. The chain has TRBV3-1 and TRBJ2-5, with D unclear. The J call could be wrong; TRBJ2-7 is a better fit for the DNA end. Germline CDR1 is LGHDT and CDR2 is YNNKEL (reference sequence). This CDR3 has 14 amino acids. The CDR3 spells CASSQVSVTYEQYF. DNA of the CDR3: TGTGCCAGCAGCCAAGTGTCTGTGACCTACGAGCAGTACTTC.

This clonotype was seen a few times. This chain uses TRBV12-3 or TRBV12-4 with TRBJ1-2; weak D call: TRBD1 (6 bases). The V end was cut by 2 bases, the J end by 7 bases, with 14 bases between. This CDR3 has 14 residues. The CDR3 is CASSLPPGGGGYTF. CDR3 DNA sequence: TGTGCCAGCAGTTTACCGCCGGGGGGCGGTGGCTACACCTTC.

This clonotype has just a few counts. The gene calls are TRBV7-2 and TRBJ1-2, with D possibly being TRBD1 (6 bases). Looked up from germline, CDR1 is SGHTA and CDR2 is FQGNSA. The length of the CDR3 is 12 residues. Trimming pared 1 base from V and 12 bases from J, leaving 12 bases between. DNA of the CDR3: TGTGCCAGCAGCTTAGACTGGACAGCGGACACCTTC. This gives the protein CASSLDWTADTF.

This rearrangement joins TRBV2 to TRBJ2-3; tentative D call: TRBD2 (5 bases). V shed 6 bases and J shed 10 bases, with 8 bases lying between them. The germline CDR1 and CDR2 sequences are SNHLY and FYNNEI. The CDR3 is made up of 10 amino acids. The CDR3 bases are TGTGCCAGCAGGGAGGATGCGCAGTATTTT. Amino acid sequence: CASREDAQYF.

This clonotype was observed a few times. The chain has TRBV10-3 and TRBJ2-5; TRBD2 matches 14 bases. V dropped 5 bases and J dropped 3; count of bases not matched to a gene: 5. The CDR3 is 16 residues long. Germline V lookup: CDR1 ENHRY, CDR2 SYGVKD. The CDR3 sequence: CAISQGLAGVKETQYF. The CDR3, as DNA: TGTGCCATCAGTCAGGGACTAGCGGGAGTTAAAGAGACCCAGTACTTC.

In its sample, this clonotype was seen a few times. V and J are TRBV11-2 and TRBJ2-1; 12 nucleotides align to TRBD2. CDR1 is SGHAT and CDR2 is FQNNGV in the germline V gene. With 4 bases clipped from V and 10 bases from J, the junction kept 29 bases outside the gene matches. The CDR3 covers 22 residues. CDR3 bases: TGTGCCAGCAGCTCAATTAGTCCAACCTCTAGCGGGGGGGCTTGGCTATCCCCGGAGCAGTTCTTC. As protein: CASSSISPTSSGGAWLSPEQFF.

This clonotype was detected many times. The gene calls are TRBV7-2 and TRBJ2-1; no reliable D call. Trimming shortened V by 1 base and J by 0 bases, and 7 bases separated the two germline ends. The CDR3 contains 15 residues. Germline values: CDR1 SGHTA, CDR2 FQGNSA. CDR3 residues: CASSLEWSSYNEQFF. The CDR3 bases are TGTGCCAGCAGCTTAGAGTGGAGCTCCTACAATGAGCAGTTCTTC.

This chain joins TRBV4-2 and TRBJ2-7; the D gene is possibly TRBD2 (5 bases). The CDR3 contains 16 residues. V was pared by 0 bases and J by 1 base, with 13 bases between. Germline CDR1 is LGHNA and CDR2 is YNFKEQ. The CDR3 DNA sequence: TGTGCCAGCAGCCAAGATGACGGGGAGTCGTCCTACGAGCAGTACTTC. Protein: CASSQDDGESSYEQYF.

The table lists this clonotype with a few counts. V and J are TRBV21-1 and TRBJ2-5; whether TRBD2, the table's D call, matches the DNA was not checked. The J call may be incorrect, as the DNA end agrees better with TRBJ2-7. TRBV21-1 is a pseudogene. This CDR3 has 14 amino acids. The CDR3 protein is CASRDISGEDEQYF. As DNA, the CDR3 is TGTGCCAGCAGGGACATCTCCGGGGAGGACGAGCAGTACTTC.

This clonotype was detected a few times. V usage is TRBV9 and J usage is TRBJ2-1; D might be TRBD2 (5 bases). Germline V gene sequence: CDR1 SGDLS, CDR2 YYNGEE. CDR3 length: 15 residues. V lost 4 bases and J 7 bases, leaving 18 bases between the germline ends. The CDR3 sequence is CASSPAGNPENEQFF. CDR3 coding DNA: TGTGCCAGCAGCCCCGCCGGGAACCCTGAGAATGAGCAGTTCTTC.

The DNA for the CDR3 is TGCAGGGATGGTGGAGATGGGATTTATGGCTACACCTTC. This sequence encodes CRDGGDGIYGYTF. The chain recombines TRBV20-1 with TRBJ1-2; D not resolved. This CDR3 has 13 residues. CDR1 and CDR2 (germline): DFQATT, SNEGSKA (reference sequence).

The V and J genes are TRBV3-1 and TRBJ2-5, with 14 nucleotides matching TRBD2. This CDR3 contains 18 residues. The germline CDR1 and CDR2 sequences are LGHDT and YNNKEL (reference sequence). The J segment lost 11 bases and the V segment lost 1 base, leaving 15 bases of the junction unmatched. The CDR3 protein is CASSQGKVGLAGVNEQYF. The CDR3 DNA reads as TGTGCCAGCAGCCAAGGGAAGGTGGGACTAGCGGGAGTCAATGAGCAGTACTTC.

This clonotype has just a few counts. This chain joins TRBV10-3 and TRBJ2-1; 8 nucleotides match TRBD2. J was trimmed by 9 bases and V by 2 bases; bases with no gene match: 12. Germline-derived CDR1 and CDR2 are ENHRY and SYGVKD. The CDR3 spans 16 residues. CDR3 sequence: CAISEPAGLADGEQFF. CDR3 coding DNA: TGTGCCATCAGTGAGCCGGCAGGACTAGCAGATGGTGAGCAGTTCTTC.

The CDR3 nucleotides read TGTGCCAGCAGCTTAGGGGGATTAGCGGGGGGCTACAATGAGCAGTTCTTC. Its translation is CASSLGGLAGGYNEQFF. The V gene is TRBV11-3, the J gene TRBJ2-1, with 10 bases identical to TRBD2. In germline, CDR1 is SGHNT, CDR2 YENEEA. After removal of 1 base from V and 3 bases from J, the junction contained 6 bases not matched to a gene. The CDR3 has 17 residues.

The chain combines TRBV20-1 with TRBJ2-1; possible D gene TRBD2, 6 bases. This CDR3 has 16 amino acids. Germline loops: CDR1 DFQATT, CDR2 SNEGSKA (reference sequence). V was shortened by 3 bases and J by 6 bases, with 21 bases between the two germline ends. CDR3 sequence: CSASDLLALVGNEQFF. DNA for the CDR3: TGCAGTGCTAGCGACTTACTAGCCCTCGTTGGCAATGAGCAGTTCTTC.

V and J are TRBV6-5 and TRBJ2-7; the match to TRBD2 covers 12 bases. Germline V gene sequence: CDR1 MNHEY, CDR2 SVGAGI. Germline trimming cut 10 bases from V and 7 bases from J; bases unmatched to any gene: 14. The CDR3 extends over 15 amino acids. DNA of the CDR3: TGTGCCATCAGGCTGGGGACTAGCGGGCTCGGGGAGCAGTACTTC. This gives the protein CAIRLGTSGLGEQYF.

CDR3: CASSQVVAETQYF. The CDR3 nucleotides are TGTGCCAGCAGCCAAGTGGTAGCCGAGACCCAGTACTTC. The chain carries TRBV3-1 and TRBJ2-5; the D is unclear. The CDR3 consists of 13 residues. Per germline, CDR1 LGHDT and CDR2 YNNKEL (reference sequence). Between the trimmed V and J ends, which lost 1 base and 5 bases, there was a span of 8 bases.

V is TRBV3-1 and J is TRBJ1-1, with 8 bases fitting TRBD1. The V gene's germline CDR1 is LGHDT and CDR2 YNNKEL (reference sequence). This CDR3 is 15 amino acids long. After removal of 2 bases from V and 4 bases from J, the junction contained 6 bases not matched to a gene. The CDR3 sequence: CASSQLDRGITEAFF. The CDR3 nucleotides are TGTGCCAGCAGCCAACTAGACAGGGGAATCACTGAAGCTTTCTTT.

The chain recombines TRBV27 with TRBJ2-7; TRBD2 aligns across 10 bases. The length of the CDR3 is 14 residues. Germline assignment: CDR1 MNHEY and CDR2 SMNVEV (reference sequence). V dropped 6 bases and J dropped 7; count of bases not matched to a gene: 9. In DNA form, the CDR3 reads TGTGCCAGCAGACTTAGCGGGGGGAGTAGAGAGCAGTACTTC. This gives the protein CASRLSGGSREQYF.

CDR3 nucleotide sequence: TGTGCCAGCAGTGTGAACAGGGGAGGTTACGAGCAGTACTTC. Protein product: CASSVNRGGYEQYF. The J gene is TRBJ2-7, the V gene TRBV28; TRBD1 might be the D (7 bases). Trimming removed 5 bases at V and 4 bases at J, with 15 bases between. Germline V lookup: CDR1 MDHEN, CDR2 SYDVKM. The CDR3 is made up of 14 amino acids. The complete variable domain, with remaining parts taken from reference TRBV28 and TRBJ2-7, reads DVKVTQSSRYLVKRTGEKVFLECVQDMDHENMFWYRQDPGLGLRLIYFSYDVKMKEKGDIPEGYSVSREKKERFSLILESASTNQTSMYLCASSVNRGGYEQYFGPGTRLTVT.

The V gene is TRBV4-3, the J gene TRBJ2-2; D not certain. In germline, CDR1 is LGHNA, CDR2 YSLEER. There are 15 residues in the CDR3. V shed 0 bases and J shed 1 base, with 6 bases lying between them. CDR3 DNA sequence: TGCGCCAGCAGCCAAGACCCCCAGAACACCGGGGAGCTGTTTTTT. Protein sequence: CASSQDPQNTGELFF.

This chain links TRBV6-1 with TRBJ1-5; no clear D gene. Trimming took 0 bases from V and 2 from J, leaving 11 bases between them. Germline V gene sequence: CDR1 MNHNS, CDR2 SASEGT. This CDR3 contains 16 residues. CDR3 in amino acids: CASSEAEGVGNQPQHF. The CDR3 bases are TGTGCCAGCAGTGAAGCGGAGGGTGTTGGCAATCAGCCCCAGCATTTT.

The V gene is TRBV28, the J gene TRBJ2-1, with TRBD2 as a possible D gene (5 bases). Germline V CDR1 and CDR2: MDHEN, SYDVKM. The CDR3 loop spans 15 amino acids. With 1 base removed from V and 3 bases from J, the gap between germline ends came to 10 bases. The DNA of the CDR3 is TGTGCCAGCAGTTTATCTCCGGGAAGCTACAATGAGCAGTTCTTC. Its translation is CASSLSPGSYNEQFF.